A single sample gave rise to the 26 T cell receptor beta chains below, sequenced in a study of T cells after yellow fever vaccination. Each CDR3 protein gets one entry after TCRdb re-called the 5' RACE reads with MiXCR. The sample has approximately 580,000 distinct CDR3 sequences; 17% are singletons. This sample comprised PBMCs, obtained around 5 days after the first yellow fever vaccination. The receptors shown here come from a man aged 18 to 29 who received the YFV17D yellow fever vaccine.

This clonotype was picked up a small number of times. V gene TRBV7-3 combines with J gene TRBJ1-6; 10 bases agree with TRBD1. V was pared by 5 bases and J by 10 bases, with 2 bases of the junction left unmatched. Per the germline V gene, CDR1 is SGHTA and CDR2 is FQGTGA. The CDR3 contains 13 residues. CDR3 coding DNA: TGTGCCAGCAGCCCGACAGGGGGCTCACCCCTCCACTTT. Amino acid sequence: CASSPTGGSPLHF.

The CDR3 sequence is CAISWTGGVQETQYF. In DNA, the CDR3 is TGTGCCATCAGTTGGACAGGGGGGGTACAAGAGACCCAGTACTTC. This sequence joins TRBV10-3 and TRBJ2-5; 10 bases agree with TRBD1. Germline-derived CDR1 and CDR2 are ENHRY and SYGVKD. V shed 5 bases and J 2 bases; nucleotides not matched to a gene: 5. This CDR3 comprises 15 residues.

This clonotype was counted a few times. This chain connects TRBV5-6 to TRBJ2-7; the D is unclear. The germline V gene encodes CDR1 SGHDT and CDR2 YYEEEE. Deletions cut 0 bases from V and 4 bases from J, with 5 bases between. This CDR3 is built from 12 residues. The CDR3 nucleotides read TGTGCCAGCAGCTTGGACGATTACGAGCAGTACTTC. It is translated as CASSLDDYEQYF.

This chain connects TRBV2 to TRBJ2-3; D ambiguous. CDR1 and CDR2 (germline): SNHLY, FYNNEI. This CDR3 is built from 14 residues. The germline V and J ends were trimmed by 7 bases and 0 bases, with 11 bases remaining between them. CDR3 in amino acids: CASIEPGSTDTQYF. In nucleotides, the CDR3 is TGTGCCAGCATCGAACCCGGGAGCACAGATACGCAGTATTTT.

This clonotype was detected a few times. V is TRBV5-1 and J is TRBJ2-1, with 7 nucleotides matching TRBD2. The CDR3 has 16 residues. V was clipped by 3 bases and J by 4 bases; unmatched bases: 10. Germline CDR1 is SGHRS and CDR2 is YFSETQ. This chain's CDR3 is CASSSRGGGLYNEQFF. Here the CDR3 DNA reads TGCGCCAGCAGCTCAAGGGGCGGGGGATTGTACAATGAGCAGTTCTTC.

For this clonotype: Relative to the germline gene, one junction end is altered; a read error may explain this. This chain links TRBV25-1 with TRBJ2-3; D uncertain. The length of the CDR3 is 14 residues. Per germline, CDR1 MGHDK and CDR2 SYGVNS. The CDR3 bases are TGTGCCAGCAGTGAACAAGGCAGCAGAGATACGCAGTATTTT. Amino acids: CASSEQGSRDTQYF.

This clonotype occurred a few times. The chain links TRBV4-1 to TRBJ2-2; D unresolved. The CDR3 sequence is 17 residues long. Germline V gene data show CDR1 as MGHRA and CDR2 as YSYEKL. The V end lost 1 base, the J end lost 4 bases, and 16 bases lay between the germline ends. The DNA of the CDR3 is TGCGCCAGCAGCCAAGGGATTCCTAATCTGGCCACCGGGGAGCTGTTTTTT. This translates into CASSQGIPNLATGELFF.

The chain recombines TRBV5-1 with TRBJ2-5, with a possible D match to TRBD2 (6 bases). V was cut by 0 bases and J by 4 bases, with 13 bases left in between. This CDR3 comprises 15 residues. In germline, CDR1 is SGHRS, CDR2 YFSETQ. DNA of the CDR3: TGCGCCAGCAGCTTGGTCGGGCGGGGAGGAGAGACCCAGTACTTC. It translates to CASSLVGRGGETQYF.

This clonotype occurred a few times. The chain joins TRBV4-1 to TRBJ2-6; D remains ambiguous. V shed 6 bases and J shed 2 bases, with 5 bases lying between them. Germline V gene sequence: CDR1 MGHRA, CDR2 YSYEKL. The CDR3 runs 13 residues. CDR3 sequence: CASREAGANVLTF. The DNA for the CDR3 is TGCGCCAGCAGGGAAGCTGGGGCCAACGTCCTGACTTTC.

The table lists this clonotype with a few counts. The chain joins TRBV10-3 to TRBJ1-2; the D gene is possibly TRBD1 (5 bases). The CDR3 spans 17 residues. Germline V CDR1 and CDR2: ENHRY, SYGVKD. The ends were cut back, 0 bases at V and 6 bases at J, with 20 bases in the middle. The CDR3 sequence: CAISESGPSTTVDGYTF. Here the CDR3 DNA reads TGTGCCATCAGTGAGTCTGGTCCATCAACGACAGTCGATGGCTACACCTTC.

This chain connects TRBV28 to TRBJ1-2; 10 bases line up with TRBD1. This CDR3 has 17 amino acids. Germline values: CDR1 MDHEN, CDR2 SYDVKM. J gave up 4 bases and V 5 bases, and 13 bases lay outside the gene matches. CDR3 residues: CASSQAGTGVGIYGYTF. CDR3 nucleotides: TGTGCCAGCAGTCAAGCCGGGACAGGGGTGGGGATCTATGGCTACACCTTC.

This clonotype was counted only a few times. The chain links TRBV4-2 to TRBJ2-4, with unresolved D. Germline values: CDR1 LGHNA, CDR2 YNFKEQ. The CDR3 runs to 16 residues. V lost 0 bases to trimming and J lost 0 bases, with 9 bases between them. DNA of the CDR3: TGTGCCAGCAGCCAAGAGCCTCCGTTAGCCAAAAACATTCAGTACTTC. This sequence encodes CASSQEPPLAKNIQYF.

A few counts support this clonotype. This rearrangement joins TRBV28 to TRBJ1-2; 7 positions agree with TRBD1. J lost 6 bases, V lost 3 bases, and 1 base had no gene match. The V gene's germline CDR1 is MDHEN and CDR2 SYDVKM. CDR3 size: 12 residues. CDR3 amino acids: CASSFDRDGYTF. The CDR3 coding sequence is TGTGCCAGCAGTTTCGACAGGGATGGCTACACCTTC.

The chain employs TRBV11-2 and TRBJ2-3; unclear D gene. This CDR3 comprises 18 residues. Trimming took 5 bases from V and 0 from J, leaving 21 bases between them. The germline V gene has CDR1 SGHAT and CDR2 FQNNGV. CDR3 DNA: TGTGCCAGCAGCCCCCACCCCCGTGGCTCCACTAGCACAGATACGCAGTATTTT. Protein sequence: CASSPHPRGSTSTDTQYF.

The J gene is TRBJ2-7, the V gene TRBV20-1, with 16 bases lining up with TRBD2. Losses at the gene ends were 3 bases for V and 4 bases for J; bases not matched to a gene: 3. The CDR3 loop spans 15 amino acids. CDR1 is DFQATT, CDR2 SNEGSKA, per germline (reference sequence). The CDR3 DNA is TGCAGTGCTAGTGGGACTAGCGGGGGGGGTTACGAGCAGTACTTC. Amino acid sequence: CSASGTSGGGYEQYF.

The V gene is TRBV6-5, the J gene TRBJ2-7; 8 nucleotides align to TRBD1. The CDR3 runs 14 residues. Germline lookup yields CDR1 MNHEY and CDR2 SVGAGI. V lost 2 bases and J lost 4; bases outside the gene matches: 4. In nucleotides, the CDR3 is TGTGCCAGCAGTTACGGGGACAGGATGTACGAGCAGTACGTC. Its protein product is CASSYGDRMYEQYV.

This clonotype was seen a handful of times. The chain carries TRBV18 and TRBJ2-1; perhaps D is TRBD1 or TRBD2 (5 bases each). This CDR3 comprises 14 residues. Trimming took 2 bases from V and 6 from J, leaving 11 bases between them. The germline gives CDR1 KGHSH, CDR2 LQKENI. CDR3 region: CASSPRGAINEQFF. For the CDR3, the DNA is TGTGCCAGCTCACCAAGGGGAGCAATCAATGAGCAGTTCTTC. Based on the CDR3 plus reference TRBV18 and TRBJ2-1, the full variable domain is NAGVMQNPRHLVRRRGQEARLRCSPMKGHSHVYWYRQLPEEGLKFMVYLQKENIIDESGMPKERFSAEFPKEGPSILRIQQVVRGDSAAYFCASSPRGAINEQFFGPGTRLTVL.

In this sample, this clonotype turned up many times. V usage is TRBV7-2 and J usage is TRBJ2-1, with 12 bases identical to TRBD2. Germline V gives CDR1 SGHTA, CDR2 FQGNSA. V gave up 3 bases and J gave up 9 bases; unmatched junction bases: 9. CDR3 size: 16 residues. In nucleotides, the CDR3 is TGTGCCAGCAGCTTCCTAGCGGGGGGGCGCCTCGGTGAGCAGTTCTTC. Translated, it gives CASSFLAGGRLGEQFF. Full variable domain (outside the CDR3, taken from reference TRBV7-2 and TRBJ2-1): GAGVSQSPSNKVTEKGKDVELRCDPISGHTALYWYRQSLGQGLEFLIYFQGNSAPDKSGLPSDRFSAERTGGSVSTLTIQRTQQEDSAVYLCASSFLAGGRLGEQFFGPGTRLTVL.

The V and J genes are TRBV15 and TRBJ2-6; 8 positions match TRBD2. This CDR3 contains 17 residues. CDR1 is LNHNV and CDR2 is YYDKDF in the germline V gene (reference sequence). The V gene end was trimmed by 0 bases and the J gene end by 3 bases; junction bases not matched to a gene: 4. DNA for the CDR3: TGTGCCACCAGCAGAGATCTCGGGAGGGTTGGGGCCAACGTCCTGACTTTC. Translation: CATSRDLGRVGANVLTF.

A few counts support this clonotype. The chain employs TRBV20-1 and TRBJ1-6; D remains unclear. CDR3 length: 14 amino acids. Germline V CDR1 and CDR2: DFQATT, SNEGSKA (reference sequence). Trimming pared 1 base from V and 6 bases from J, leaving 10 bases between. This CDR3 reads CSARAEVPNSPLHF. The CDR3 DNA reads TGCAGTGCTAGAGCCGAGGTTCCTAATTCACCCCTCCACTTT.

V gene TRBV12-3 or TRBV12-4 combines with J gene TRBJ1-5, with 7 bases lining up with TRBD1. V shed 4 bases, J shed 4 bases, and the junction held 4 bases outside the gene matches. The CDR3 has 14 amino acids. DNA for the CDR3: TGTGCCAGCAGTTCCTCGGACAGGAATCAGCCCCAGCATTTT. Encoded protein: CASSSSDRNQPQHF.

This chain links TRBV10-3 with TRBJ1-1, with D perhaps TRBD1 (5 bases). Trimming left V 3 bases short and J 4 bases short, with 15 bases between. Looked up from germline, CDR1 is ENHRY and CDR2 is SYGVKD. This CDR3 has 15 residues. The CDR3 region is CAISDPQGVPTEAFF. The CDR3 DNA follows: TGTGCCATCAGTGACCCCCAAGGGGTCCCCACTGAAGCTTTCTTT.

J is TRBJ2-5 and V is TRBV7-2; D may correspond to TRBD1 or TRBD2 (5 bases each). V was pared by 5 bases and J by 0 bases, with 10 bases between. This CDR3 has 14 residues. The germline gives CDR1 SGHTA, CDR2 FQGNSA. CDR3 in amino acids: CASSPWGNQETQYF. Written as DNA, the CDR3 is TGTGCCAGCAGCCCGTGGGGGAACCAAGAGACCCAGTACTTC.

This clonotype was recorded a few times. The J gene is TRBJ2-7, the V gene TRBV4-1; weak D call: TRBD2 (5 bases). Trimming stripped 0 bases from V and 7 bases from J, with 13 bases between. CDR1 is MGHRA and CDR2 is YSYEKL in the germline V gene. The CDR3 spans 14 residues. The CDR3 DNA follows: TGCGCCAGCAGCCAAGAGTGGAGTAGCGATGAGCAGTACGTC. As protein: CASSQEWSSDEQYV.

The V and J genes are TRBV4-1 and TRBJ2-7; a weak D match, TRBD1 (5 bases). In germline, CDR1 is MGHRA, CDR2 YSYEKL. This CDR3 spans 16 amino acids. Trimming pared 4 bases from V and 2 bases from J, leaving 18 bases between. The chain's CDR3 is CASSRPSLGQTYEQYF. CDR3 DNA sequence: TGCGCCAGCAGCCGGCCCAGTCTGGGGCAAACCTACGAGCAGTACTTC.

This clonotype turned up a few times. For the CDR3, the DNA is TGTGCCAGCAGTCCCGGGGGGCCTTATAGCAATCAGCCCCAGCATTTT. This codes for CASSPGGPYSNQPQHF. The gene calls are TRBV12-3 or TRBV12-4 and TRBJ1-5; a possible D gene is TRBD1 (6 bases). With 5 bases removed from V and 0 bases from J, the gap between germline ends came to 14 bases. The CDR3 has 16 residues.